Following are 17 T cell receptor beta chains from one sample sequenced in a study of blood T cells in healthy people across ages. Next came a second PCR, run for roughly 6 to 11 cycles, which used a sample-barcoded 5' primer along with a J-beta primer mix. TCRdb reprocessed the 5' RACE reads via MiXCR and lists one record per CDR3 protein. The sample has roughly 1.5 million distinct CDR3 sequences, roughly two fifths seen once. Sequencing was done on a sample of blood. These receptors came from a young woman in good health.

This clonotype was found a few times. The rearrangement links TRBV4-3 to TRBJ2-3; TRBD2 agrees at 8 bases. J gave up 2 bases and V 3 bases, and 7 bases lay outside the gene matches. Germline CDR1 reads LGHNA; CDR2 reads YSLEER. There are 16 residues in the CDR3. CDR3 nucleotide sequence: TGCGCCAGCAGCCACGGGACTAGTGGGGTCACAGATACGCAGTATTTT. This encodes CASSHGTSGVTDTQYF.

The chain employs TRBV10-3 and TRBJ2-1; either TRBD1 or TRBD2 may supply D (5 bases each). This CDR3 has 17 residues. Germline lookup yields CDR1 ENHRY and CDR2 SYGVKD. V was shortened by 6 bases and J by 1 base, with 19 bases between the two germline ends. Here the CDR3 reads CAISGRDGDGSYNEQFF. In nucleotides, the CDR3 is TGTGCCATCAGCGGCCGGGACGGTGATGGGTCCTACAATGAGCAGTTCTTC.

V gene TRBV27 combines with J gene TRBJ2-7; no clear D. The CDR3 consists of 16 residues. Trimming stripped 2 bases from V and 0 bases from J, with 14 bases between. Looked up from germline, CDR1 is MNHEY and CDR2 is SMNVEV (reference sequence). The CDR3: CASSLVAGARSYEQYF. CDR3 nucleotide sequence: TGTGCCAGCAGTTTAGTCGCAGGTGCTCGCTCCTACGAGCAGTACTTC.

V and J are TRBV7-9 and TRBJ2-1, with 8 positions matching TRBD2. J lost 5 bases, V lost 1 base, and 7 bases had no gene match. Germline CDR1 SEHNR, CDR2 FQNEAQ (reference sequence). The CDR3 length is 16 residues. The CDR3 DNA follows: TGTGCCAGCAGCTTAGTGGTAGCGGGACCACACAATGAGCAGTTCTTC. This gives the protein CASSLVVAGPHNEQFF.

The V call is TRBV6-1, the J call TRBJ2-6, with D possibly matching TRBD2 (6 bases). Germline CDR1 reads MNHNS; CDR2 reads SASEGT. This CDR3 has 19 residues. The ends were cut back, 6 bases at V and 1 base at J, with 22 bases in the middle. For the CDR3, the DNA is TGTGCCAGCAGCCCAGGAGGAGGGGCGCGGGGTTCTGGGGCCAACGTCCTGACTTTC. Encoded protein: CASSPGGGARGSGANVLTF.

This rearrangement joins TRBV12-3 or TRBV12-4 to TRBJ1-1; no reliable D call. The V and J ends lost 3 bases and 1 base respectively, with 6 bases between them. This CDR3 contains 13 residues. This CDR3 is CASSFWRNTEAFF. CDR3 in DNA: TGTGCCAGCAGTTTTTGGAGGAACACTGAAGCTTTCTTT.

CDR3 DNA sequence: TGCGCCAGCAGCTTTGCCGACGAGCAGTACTTC. Translated: CASSFADEQYF. V usage is TRBV4-1 and J usage is TRBJ2-7; D is unclear. This CDR3 has 11 residues. Germline CDR1 reads MGHRA; CDR2 reads YSYEKL. Between the trimmed V and J ends, which lost 5 bases and 5 bases, there was a span of 7 bases.

This chain connects TRBV20-1 to TRBJ2-7; D is ambiguous. Germline CDR1 DFQATT, CDR2 SNEGSKA (reference sequence). The CDR3 has 12 amino acids. The germline V and J ends were trimmed by 3 bases and 0 bases, with 6 bases remaining between them. The CDR3, as DNA: TGCAGTGCTAGGTCAGACTCCTACGAGCAGTACTTC. Translated, it gives CSARSDSYEQYF.

This chain joins TRBV5-1 and TRBJ1-5, with a weak D call TRBD1 (5 bases). The V end lost 0 bases, the J end lost 0 bases, and 13 bases lay between the germline ends. The CDR3 contains 17 residues. Germline V gives CDR1 SGHRS, CDR2 YFSETQ. This CDR3 is CASSLDLGVNSNQPQHF. For the CDR3, the DNA is TGCGCCAGCAGCTTGGATTTAGGGGTCAATAGCAATCAGCCCCAGCATTTT.

In this sample, this clonotype turned up once. The chain recombines TRBV20-1 with TRBJ1-5, with 8 nucleotides matching TRBD1. This CDR3 spans 15 amino acids. V was clipped by 6 bases and J by 7 bases; unmatched bases: 14. Germline V gives CDR1 DFQATT, CDR2 SNEGSKA (reference sequence). Here the CDR3 reads CSAEGRQGANQPQHF. CDR3 DNA sequence: TGCAGTGCCGAGGGAAGGCAGGGGGCAAACCAGCCCCAGCATTTT.

The V gene is TRBV27, the J gene TRBJ2-7; tentative D call: TRBD1 (5 bases). The germline V gene has CDR1 MNHEY and CDR2 SMNVEV (reference sequence). Trimming pared 5 bases from V and 3 bases from J, leaving 14 bases between. The CDR3 loop spans 14 amino acids. The CDR3 DNA follows: TGTGCCAGCAGTGTGAGGCAGGGATTCTACGAGCAGTACTTC. This encodes CASSVRQGFYEQYF.

This clonotype showed up just a few times. The J gene is TRBJ2-7, the V gene TRBV5-1, with D tentatively TRBD1 (6 bases). The CDR3 has 13 residues. CDR1 and CDR2 from the germline V gene are SGHRS and YFSETQ. Trimming stripped 1 base from V and 5 bases from J, with 10 bases between. CDR3 protein: CASSLYRVDEQYF. The CDR3 DNA reads TGCGCCAGCAGCTTGTACAGGGTGGACGAGCAGTACTTC.

A few counts support this clonotype. The chain links TRBV29-1 to TRBJ1-2, with 10 bases matching TRBD1. V dropped 7 bases and J dropped 3; count of bases not matched to a gene: 5. Germline values: CDR1 SQVTM, CDR2 ANQGSEA. The CDR3 length is 13 residues. CDR3 amino acids: CSATGTGDYGYTF. CDR3 sequence (DNA): TGCAGCGCAACCGGGACAGGGGACTATGGCTACACCTTC.

V usage is TRBV4-1 and J usage is TRBJ1-6; 7 positions match TRBD1. J lost 9 bases, V lost 6 bases, and 5 bases had no gene match. CDR1 MGHRA and CDR2 YSYEKL come from the germline V gene. There are 13 residues in the CDR3. CDR3 protein: CASRQGLSSPLHF. CDR3 sequence (DNA): TGCGCCAGCAGACAGGGGCTTAGTTCACCCCTCCACTTT.

The rearrangement joins TRBV28 to TRBJ2-7; 9 nucleotides align to TRBD2. The CDR3 is 16 residues long. J lost 0 bases, V lost 6 bases, and 9 bases had no gene match. Germline-derived CDR1 and CDR2 are MDHEN and SYDVKM. DNA for the CDR3: TGTGCCAGCAGCCAATTTGGGACTAGCCGCTCCTACGAGCAGTACTTC. It is translated as CASSQFGTSRSYEQYF.

This clonotype was counted a few times. The CDR3 region is CSLTGTSGSGTDTQYF. The CDR3, as DNA: TGCAGCCTAACCGGGACTAGCGGGAGTGGCACAGATACGCAGTATTTT. V is TRBV29-1 and J is TRBJ2-3, with 14 bases aligning to TRBD2. This CDR3 has 16 residues. In germline, CDR1 is SQVTM, CDR2 ANQGSEA. The ends lost 8 bases at V and 1 base at J; junction bases unmatched: 8.

This clonotype was detected a few times. This chain links TRBV6-2 or TRBV6-3 with TRBJ1-2; D not resolved. Per germline, CDR1 MNHEY and CDR2 SVGEGT. Trimming left V 9 bases short and J 2 bases short, with 16 bases between. The CDR3 runs to 14 residues. CDR3 sequence: CASTLRTENYGYTF. Here the CDR3 DNA reads TGTGCCAGTACACTCAGGACGGAGAACTATGGCTACACCTTC.